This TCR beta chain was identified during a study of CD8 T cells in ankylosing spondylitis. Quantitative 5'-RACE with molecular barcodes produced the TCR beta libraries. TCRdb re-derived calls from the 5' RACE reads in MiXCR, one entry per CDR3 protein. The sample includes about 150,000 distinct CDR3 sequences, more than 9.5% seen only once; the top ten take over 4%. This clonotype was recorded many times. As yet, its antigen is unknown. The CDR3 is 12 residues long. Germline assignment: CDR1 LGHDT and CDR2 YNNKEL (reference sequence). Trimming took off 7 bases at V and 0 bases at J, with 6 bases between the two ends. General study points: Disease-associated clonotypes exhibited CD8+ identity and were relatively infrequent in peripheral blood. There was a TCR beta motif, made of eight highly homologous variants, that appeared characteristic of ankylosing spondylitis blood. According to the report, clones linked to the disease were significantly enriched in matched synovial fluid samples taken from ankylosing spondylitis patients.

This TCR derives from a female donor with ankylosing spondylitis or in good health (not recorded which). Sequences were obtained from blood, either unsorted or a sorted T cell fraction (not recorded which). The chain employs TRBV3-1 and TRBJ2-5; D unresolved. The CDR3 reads CASTNYQETQYF. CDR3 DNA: TGTGCCAGCACCAACTACCAAGAGACCCAGTACTTC.